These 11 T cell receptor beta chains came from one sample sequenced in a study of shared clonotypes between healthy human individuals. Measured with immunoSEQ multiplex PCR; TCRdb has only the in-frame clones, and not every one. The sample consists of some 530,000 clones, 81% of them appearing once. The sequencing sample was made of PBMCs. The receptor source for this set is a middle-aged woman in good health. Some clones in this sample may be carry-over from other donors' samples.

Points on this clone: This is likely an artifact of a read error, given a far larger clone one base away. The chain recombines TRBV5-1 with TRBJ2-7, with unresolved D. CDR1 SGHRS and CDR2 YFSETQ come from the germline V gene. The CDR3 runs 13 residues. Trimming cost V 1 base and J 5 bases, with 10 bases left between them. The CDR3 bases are TGCGCCAGCAGCTTGAACAGCGTGGACGAGCAGTACTTC. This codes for CASSLNSVDEQYF.

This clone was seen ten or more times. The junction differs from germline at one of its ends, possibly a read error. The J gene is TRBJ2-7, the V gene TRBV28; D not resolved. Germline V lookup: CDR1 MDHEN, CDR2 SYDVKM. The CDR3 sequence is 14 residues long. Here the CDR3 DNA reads TGTGCCAGCAGTCCCACACGACACTCCAACGAGCAGTACTTC. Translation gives CASSPTRHSNEQYF. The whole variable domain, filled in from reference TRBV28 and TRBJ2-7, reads DVKVTQSSRYLVKRTGEKVFLECVQDMDHENMFWYRQDPGLGLRLIYFSYDVKMKEKGDIPEGYSVSREKKERFSLILESASTNQTSMYLCASSPTRHSNEQYFGPGTRLTVT.

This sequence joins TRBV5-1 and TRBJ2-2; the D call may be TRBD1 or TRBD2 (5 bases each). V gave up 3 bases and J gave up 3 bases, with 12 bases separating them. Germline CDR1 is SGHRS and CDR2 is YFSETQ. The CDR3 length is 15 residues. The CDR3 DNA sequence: TGCGCCAGCAGCTCCGGGGACCCGGACACCGGGGAGCTGTTTTTT. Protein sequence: CASSSGDPDTGELFF. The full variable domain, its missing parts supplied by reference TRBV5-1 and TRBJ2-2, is KAGVTQTPRYLIKTRGQQVTLSCSPISGHRSVSWYQQTPGQGLQFLFEYFSETQRNKGNFPGRFSGRQFSNSRSEMNVSTLELGDSALYLCASSSGDPDTGELFFGEGSRLTVL.

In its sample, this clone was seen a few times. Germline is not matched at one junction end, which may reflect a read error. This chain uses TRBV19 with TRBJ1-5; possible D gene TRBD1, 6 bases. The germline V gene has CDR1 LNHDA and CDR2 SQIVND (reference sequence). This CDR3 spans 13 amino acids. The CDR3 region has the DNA TGTGTCAGTAGTGAACAGGGAAGTCAGCCCCAGCATTTT. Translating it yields CVSSEQGSQPQHF.

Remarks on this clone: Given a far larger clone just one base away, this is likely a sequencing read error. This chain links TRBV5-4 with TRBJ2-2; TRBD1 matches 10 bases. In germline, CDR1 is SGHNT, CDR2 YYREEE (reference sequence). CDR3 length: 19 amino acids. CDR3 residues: CASSLRQGALYANTRELFF. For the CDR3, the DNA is TGTGCCAGCAGCTTGCGACAGGGGGCCTTATACGCGAACACCAGGGAGCTGTTTTTT.

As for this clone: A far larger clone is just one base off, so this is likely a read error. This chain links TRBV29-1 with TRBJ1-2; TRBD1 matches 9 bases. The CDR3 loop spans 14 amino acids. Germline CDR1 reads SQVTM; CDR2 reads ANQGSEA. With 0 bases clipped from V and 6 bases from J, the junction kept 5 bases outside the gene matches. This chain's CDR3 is CSVEDQGTGNGYTF. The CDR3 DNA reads TGCAGCGTTGAAGATCAGGGGACAGGGAATGGCTACACCTTC.

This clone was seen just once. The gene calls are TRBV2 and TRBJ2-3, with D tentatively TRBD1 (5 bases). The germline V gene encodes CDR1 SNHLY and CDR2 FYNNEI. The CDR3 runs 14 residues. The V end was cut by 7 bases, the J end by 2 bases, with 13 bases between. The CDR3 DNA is TGTGCCAGCATCATGGTAGGGGTCACAGATACGCAGTATTTT. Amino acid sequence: CASIMVGVTDTQYF.

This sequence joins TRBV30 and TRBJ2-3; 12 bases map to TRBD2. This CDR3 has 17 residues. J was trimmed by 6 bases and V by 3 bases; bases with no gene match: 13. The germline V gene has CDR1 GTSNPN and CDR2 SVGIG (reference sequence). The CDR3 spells CAWRGATSGSFTDTQYF. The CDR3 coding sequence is TGTGCCTGGAGAGGTGCGACTAGCGGGAGCTTCACGGATACGCAGTATTTT. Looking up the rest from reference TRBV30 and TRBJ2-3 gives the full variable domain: SQTIHQWPATLVQPVGSPLSLECTVEGTSNPNLYWYRQAAGRGLQLLFYSVGIGQISSEVPQNLSASRPQDRQFILSSKKLLLSDSGFYLCAWRGATSGSFTDTQYFGPGTRLTVL.

The chain's CDR3 is CASSLVLAGPYNEQFF. CDR3 sequence (DNA): TGTGCCAGCAGCTTAGTTCTTGCGGGCCCCTACAATGAGCAGTTCTTC. This chain joins TRBV7-2 and TRBJ2-1; perhaps TRBD2 as D (5 bases). Per the germline V gene, CDR1 is SGHTA and CDR2 is FQGNSA. The V and J ends lost 1 base and 2 bases respectively, with 12 bases between them. This CDR3 contains 16 residues.

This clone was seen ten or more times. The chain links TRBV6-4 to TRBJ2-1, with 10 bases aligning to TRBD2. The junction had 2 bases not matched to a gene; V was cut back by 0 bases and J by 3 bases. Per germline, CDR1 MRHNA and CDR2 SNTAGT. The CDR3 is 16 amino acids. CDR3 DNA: TGTGCCAGCAGTGACTCGAGCGGGGGGGACTACAATGAGCAGTTCTTC. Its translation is CASSDSSGGDYNEQFF.

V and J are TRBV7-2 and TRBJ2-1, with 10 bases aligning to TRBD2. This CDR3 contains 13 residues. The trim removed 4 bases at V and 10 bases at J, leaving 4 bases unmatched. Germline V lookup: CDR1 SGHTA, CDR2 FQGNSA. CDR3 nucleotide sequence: TGTGCCAGCAGCTCAAGACTAGCGGGCGAGCAGTTCTTC. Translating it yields CASSSRLAGEQFF.